The 20 T cell receptor beta chains given below trace back to one sample, sequenced in a study of shared clonotypes between healthy human individuals (dated by TCRdb to the early 2020s). Preparation of the library involved the immunoSEQ multiplex PCR assay. TCRdb's version of the immuneACCESS table is confined to in-frame rearrangements and falls short of the full clone set. An unresolved V gene accounts for under half of the shortfall where checked; the remainder is of unknown origin. The sample profile shows 2 million to 3 million clones; under 95% of them were found once. Jointly, the top ten make up approximately 0.36% of the sample. Material: naive CD4+ T cells from PBMCs. The label giving this sample's cell subset or site can be read as: CD45RA+ positively selected. These receptors originate from a man younger than 35 in good health. Some clones in this sample may be carry-over from other donors' samples.

The chain has TRBV28 and TRBJ2-1, with D perhaps TRBD1 or TRBD2 (5 bases each). The germline CDR1 and CDR2 sequences are MDHEN and SYDVKM. The CDR3 spans 14 residues. Trimming stripped 2 bases from V and 6 bases from J, with 11 bases between. In DNA form, the CDR3 reads TGTGCCAGCAGTTTACCCGGGACCGTCAATGAGCAGTTCTTC. It codes for CASSLPGTVNEQFF.

The rearrangement joins TRBV5-1 to TRBJ2-7; 7 positions match TRBD1. The junction had 3 bases not matched to a gene; V was cut back by 4 bases and J by 5 bases. The CDR3 contains 12 residues. The germline V gene encodes CDR1 SGHRS and CDR2 YFSETQ. Here the CDR3 reads CASSRGTDEQYF. CDR3 in DNA: TGCGCCAGCAGCAGGGGGACAGACGAGCAGTACTTC.

The chain links TRBV4-1 to TRBJ1-2, with D possibly matching TRBD1 (5 bases). CDR1 and CDR2 from the germline V gene are MGHRA and YSYEKL. The CDR3 spans 16 residues. Trimming cost V 1 base and J 4 bases, with 16 bases left between them. CDR3 protein: CASSQAWGDVSYGYTF. As DNA, the CDR3 is TGCGCCAGCAGCCAAGCTTGGGGGGACGTGAGCTATGGCTACACCTTC.

The V and J genes are TRBV29-1 and TRBJ2-3; maybe TRBD2 (6 bases). The CDR3 is made up of 14 amino acids. Trimming removed 2 bases from V and 4 bases from J, with 13 bases in between. Germline V gives CDR1 SQVTM, CDR2 ANQGSEA. In nucleotides, the CDR3 is TGCAGCGTTGAAAGGGCGGGAAGTCCAGATACGCAGTATTTT. This translates into CSVERAGSPDTQYF.

Notes on this clone: The sample carries other DNA sequences with the same CDR3. In nucleotides, the CDR3 is TGTGCCAGCAGGGGTCGAGAGACCCAGTACTTC. Its protein is CASRGRETQYF. The J gene is TRBJ2-5, the V gene TRBV6-5; D is ambiguous. CDR1 and CDR2 from the germline V gene are MNHEY and SVGAGI. The V end was cut by 6 bases, the J end by 4 bases, with 6 bases between. The CDR3 is 11 amino acids.

The V gene is TRBV7-2, the J gene TRBJ2-7; TRBD1 matches at 7 bases. Trimming cost V 0 bases and J 6 bases; bases outside gene matches: 8. The CDR3 extends over 15 amino acids. Per germline, CDR1 SGHTA and CDR2 FQGNSA. CDR3: CASSLAGRGSGEQYF. The CDR3, as DNA: TGTGCCAGCAGCTTAGCAGGCAGGGGGTCGGGCGAGCAGTACTTC.

The chain has TRBV5-6 and TRBJ2-2; possibly TRBD1 or TRBD2 for D (6 bases each). The V gene lost 0 bases and the J gene lost 4 bases, with 13 bases spanning the gap. The CDR3 runs to 16 residues. CDR1 and CDR2 (germline): SGHDT, YYEEEE. The CDR3 protein is CASSLAGAAGTGELFF. In nucleotides, the CDR3 is TGTGCCAGCAGCTTGGCGGGGGCAGCAGGCACCGGGGAGCTGTTTTTT. Complete variable domain (other parts from reference TRBV5-6 and TRBJ2-2): DAGVTQSPTHLIKTRGQQVTLRCSPKSGHDTVSWYQQALGQGPQFIFQYYEEEERQRGNFPDRFSGHQFPNYSSELNVNALLLGDSALYLCASSLAGAAGTGELFFGEGSRLTVL.

In the case of this clone: Other DNA variants within this sample encode the same CDR3. The V gene is TRBV6-1, the J gene TRBJ1-1; D not resolved. V was pared by 4 bases and J by 1 base, with 4 bases between. The CDR3 runs to 12 residues. Per germline, CDR1 MNHNS and CDR2 SASEGT. The CDR3, as DNA: TGTGCCAGCAGTGCGGGGAACACTGAAGCTTTCTTT. Protein product: CASSAGNTEAFF.

The chain recombines TRBV6-1 with TRBJ1-2; TRBD1 aligns across 9 bases. This CDR3 contains 16 residues. The ends lost 4 bases at V and 6 bases at J; junction bases unmatched: 12. From germline, CDR1 is MNHNS and CDR2 SASEGT. CDR3 protein: CASSGTHGTGINGYTF. The CDR3, as DNA: TGTGCCAGCAGTGGGACCCACGGGACAGGGATCAATGGCTACACCTTC.

This chain links TRBV5-1 with TRBJ2-5; 8 bases align to TRBD1. Per germline, CDR1 SGHRS and CDR2 YFSETQ. J was trimmed by 5 bases and V by 4 bases; bases with no gene match: 10. The CDR3 sequence is 15 residues long. CDR3 in amino acids: CASSPDRGTSETQYF. CDR3 DNA sequence: TGCGCCAGCAGCCCCGACAGGGGAACCTCTGAGACCCAGTACTTC. Using reference TRBV5-1 and TRBJ2-5 for the parts outside the CDR3, the full variable domain is KAGVTQTPRYLIKTRGQQVTLSCSPISGHRSVSWYQQTPGQGLQFLFEYFSETQRNKGNFPGRFSGRQFSNSRSEMNVSTLELGDSALYLCASSPDRGTSETQYFGPGTRLLVL.

The table lists this clone with a few counts. The V gene is TRBV5-1, the J gene TRBJ1-1, with D unclear. V was cut by 0 bases and J by 7 bases, with 13 bases left in between. Germline CDR1 is SGHRS and CDR2 is YFSETQ. The CDR3 has 14 amino acids. DNA for the CDR3: TGCGCCAGCAGCTTGGATGGGGTCCGCAATGAAGCTTTCTTT. It encodes CASSLDGVRNEAFF. The whole variable domain, remainder taken from reference TRBV5-1 and TRBJ1-1, is KAGVTQTPRYLIKTRGQQVTLSCSPISGHRSVSWYQQTPGQGLQFLFEYFSETQRNKGNFPGRFSGRQFSNSRSEMNVSTLELGDSALYLCASSLDGVRNEAFFGQGTRLTVV.

The V gene is TRBV28, the J gene TRBJ1-4, with D maybe TRBD1 (5 bases). V gave up 7 bases and J gave up 5 bases, with 17 bases separating them. CDR3 length: 15 amino acids. Germline assignment: CDR1 MDHEN and CDR2 SYDVKM. The CDR3 DNA reads TGTGCCAGCACCCTGTTTCGGGGGTTGAATGAAAAACTGTTTTTT. As protein: CASTLFRGLNEKLFF.

The chain recombines TRBV5-1 with TRBJ2-7; TRBD1 aligns across 9 bases. V dropped 7 bases and J dropped 4; count of bases not matched to a gene: 6. The CDR3 runs to 13 residues. The germline V gene encodes CDR1 SGHRS and CDR2 YFSETQ. The CDR3 DNA is TGCGCCAGCCGCACAGGGGGCGGGTACGAGCAGTACTTC. Translated: CASRTGGGYEQYF.

The chain carries TRBV4-1 and TRBJ2-3; tentatively, D is TRBD2 (5 bases). Germline V lookup: CDR1 MGHRA, CDR2 YSYEKL. The germline V and J ends were trimmed by 0 bases and 3 bases, with 13 bases remaining between them. The CDR3 length is 16 residues. The CDR3 here is CASSQEVARRTDTQYF. The CDR3 DNA follows: TGCGCCAGCAGCCAAGAAGTAGCGAGGCGGACAGATACGCAGTATTTT.

This chain joins TRBV5-1 and TRBJ2-4; no clear D. Germline CDR1 and CDR2: SGHRS and YFSETQ. Between the trimmed V and J ends, which lost 3 bases and 6 bases, there was a span of 10 bases. The CDR3 loop spans 13 amino acids. CDR3 in DNA: TGCGCCAGCAGCTCTCCGCCCAGAAACATTCAGTACTTC. This sequence encodes CASSSPPRNIQYF.

The rearrangement links TRBV7-2 to TRBJ2-3, with 10 bases fitting TRBD2. CDR1 is SGHTA, CDR2 FQGNSA, per germline. The CDR3 consists of 16 residues. After removal of 3 bases from V and 4 bases from J, the junction contained 7 bases not matched to a gene. The CDR3 DNA sequence: TGTGCCAGCAGCTTTTCCGGGACTAGCGTCTCAGATACGCAGTATTTT. Translating it yields CASSFSGTSVSDTQYF.

This sequence joins TRBV7-9 and TRBJ1-4, with a weak D call TRBD1 (5 bases). The CDR3 totals 15 residues. Trimming pared 2 bases from V and 8 bases from J, leaving 15 bases between. Germline CDR1 and CDR2: SEHNR and FQNEAQ (reference sequence). The CDR3 here is CASSLQQGSREKLFF. The CDR3 DNA sequence: TGTGCCAGCAGCTTACAGCAGGGCTCTCGGGAAAAACTGTTTTTT. Combining the CDR3 with reference TRBV7-9 and TRBJ1-4 gives the whole variable domain DTGVSQNPRHKITKRGQNVTFRCDPISEHNRLYWYRQTLGQGPEFLTYFQNEAQLEKSRLLSDRFSAERPKGSFSTLEIQRTEQGDSAMYLCASSLQQGSREKLFFGSGTQLSVL.

V gene TRBV27 combines with J gene TRBJ1-2; no clear D gene. CDR1 is MNHEY, CDR2 SMNVEV, per germline (reference sequence). CDR3 length: 14 amino acids. V lost 3 bases, J lost 10 bases, and 18 bases lay in between. The DNA for the CDR3 is TGTGCCAGCAGTTTGAACGGCGCAGCGACACACTACACCTTC. As protein: CASSLNGAATHYTF.

Only one count was recorded for this clone. Other nucleotide sequences in the sample specify the same CDR3. The V and J genes are TRBV7-9 and TRBJ1-1; D might be TRBD1 (5 bases). The germline V gene has CDR1 SEHNR and CDR2 FQNEAQ (reference sequence). Trimming stripped 2 bases from V and 4 bases from J, with 8 bases between. The CDR3 has 13 residues. In DNA, the CDR3 is TGTGCCAGCAGCTTACAGGGAGCCACTGAAGCTTTCTTT. The encoded protein is CASSLQGATEAFF.

This clone was detected only once. V is TRBV9 and J is TRBJ1-1; TRBD1 might be the D (6 bases). Germline CDR1 and CDR2: SGDLS and YYNGEE. The germline V and J ends were trimmed by 1 base and 6 bases, with 13 bases remaining between them. This CDR3 is 14 amino acids long. The CDR3 protein is CASSVLSQGPEAFF. The DNA for the CDR3 is TGTGCCAGCAGCGTACTGTCCCAGGGGCCTGAAGCTTTCTTT.